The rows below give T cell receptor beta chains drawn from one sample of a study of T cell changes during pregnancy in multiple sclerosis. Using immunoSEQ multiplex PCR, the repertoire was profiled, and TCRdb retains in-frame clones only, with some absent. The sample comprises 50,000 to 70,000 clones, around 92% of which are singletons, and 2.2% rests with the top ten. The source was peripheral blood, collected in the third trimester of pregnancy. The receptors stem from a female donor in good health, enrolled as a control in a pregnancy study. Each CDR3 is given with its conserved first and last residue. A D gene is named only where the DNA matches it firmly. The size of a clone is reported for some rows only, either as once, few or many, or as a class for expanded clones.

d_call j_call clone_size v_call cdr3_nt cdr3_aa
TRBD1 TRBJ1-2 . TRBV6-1 TGTGCCAGCAGTGAAGGGGAGCAGGGGGGATTGTATGGCTACACCTTC CASSEGEQGGLYGYTF
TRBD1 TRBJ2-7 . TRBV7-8 TGTGCCAGCAGCTCCTTGACAGGGACCTCCTACGAGCAGTACTTC CASSSLTGTSYEQYF
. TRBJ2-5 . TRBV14 TGTGCCAGCAGCCGGTGGGGGGGCGAAGAGACCCAGTACTTC CASSRWGGEETQYF
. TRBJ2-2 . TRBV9 TGTGCCAGCAGCGTAGGGCACACCGGGGAGCTGTTTTTT CASSVGHTGELFF
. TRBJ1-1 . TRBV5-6 TGTGCCAGCAGCTTGGGTCGGACTATGAACACTGAAGCTTTCTTT CASSLGRTMNTEAFF
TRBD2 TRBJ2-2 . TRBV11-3 TGTGCCAGCAGCTTAGGGACTAGCGGGACCGGCGGGGAGCTGTTTTTT CASSLGTSGTGGELFF
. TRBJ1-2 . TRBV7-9 TGTGCCAGCAGCCCGCGGGGCAGCCTTAACTATGGCTACACCTTC CASSPRGSLNYGYTF
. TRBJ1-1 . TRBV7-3 TGTGCCAGCAGCTTAGGATTGACTAACACTGAAGCTTTCTTT CASSLGLTNTEAFF
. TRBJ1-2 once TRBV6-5 TGTGCCAGCAGCCGGGGGTTTGCTAACTATGGCTACACCTTC CASSRGFANYGYTF
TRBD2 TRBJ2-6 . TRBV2 TGTGCCAGCAGTGAAGTGGGGGGGAGCGAGGGGGCCAACGTCCTGACTTTC CASSEVGGSEGANVLTF
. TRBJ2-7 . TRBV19 TGTGCCAGTAGTATAGTAATTGACAGCTACGAGCAGTACTTC CASSIVIDSYEQYF
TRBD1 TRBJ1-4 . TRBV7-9 TGTGCCACAACAGGGGCAACTAATGAAAAACTGTTTTTT CATTGATNEKLFF
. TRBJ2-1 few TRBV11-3 TGTGCCAGCAGCTTAGATCAGGGGGGGACTAGCTCCTACAATGAGCAGTTCTTC CASSLDQGGTSSYNEQFF
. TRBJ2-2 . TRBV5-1 TGCGCCAGCAGCTTGGATCCCGCCGGGGAGCTGTTTTTT CASSLDPAGELFF
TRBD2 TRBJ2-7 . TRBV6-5 TGTGCCAGCAGTTATCGGGACTACCCCTACTACGAGCAGTACTTC CASSYRDYPYYEQYF
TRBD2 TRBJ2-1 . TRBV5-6 TGTGCCAGCAGCCGCCGGGAGGCGGGCAATGAGCAGTTCTTC CASSRREAGNEQFF
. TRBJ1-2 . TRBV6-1 TGTGCCAGCAGTGATACGGGGGACTGGAGTGGCTACACCTTC CASSDTGDWSGYTF
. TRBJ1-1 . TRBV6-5 TGTGCCAGCAGTTACCAGGGGCTCATGAACACTGAAGCTTTCTTT CASSYQGLMNTEAFF
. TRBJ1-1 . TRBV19 TGTGCCAGTAGTGGGGGAACAGGGTTTAACACTGAAGCTTTCTTT CASSGGTGFNTEAFF
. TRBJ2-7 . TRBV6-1 TGTGCCAGCATTAAATTGGGGGGACAGTCAAACTTC CASIKLGGQSNF
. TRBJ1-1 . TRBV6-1 TGTGCCAGCAGTGAAGTAGTGGGGCTAAACACTGAAGCTTTCTTT CASSEVVGLNTEAFF
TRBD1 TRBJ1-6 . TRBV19 TGTGCCAGTAGTACCCTCGGACAGGGGAAAGGGTCACCCCTCCACTTT CASSTLGQGKGSPLHF
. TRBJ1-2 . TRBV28 TGTGCCAGCAGTTTAAGGGACACCTTCTACTATGGCTACACCTTC CASSLRDTFYYGYTF
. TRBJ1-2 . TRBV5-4 TGTGCCAGCAGCTTGATCAGGACAGACTCCTATGGCTACACCTTC CASSLIRTDSYGYTF
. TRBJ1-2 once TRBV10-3 TGTGCCATCAGTCCAGGGAATGGCTACACCTTC CAISPGNGYTF
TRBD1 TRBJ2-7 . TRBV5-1 TGCGCCAGCAGCTTCATCCCCGGACAGGAGGTCTACGAGCAGTACTTC CASSFIPGQEVYEQYF
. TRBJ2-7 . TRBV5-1 TGCGCCAGCAGCTTGGAACGACAGGGGGCGCTAGTCCTAGCGGGAGAAGAGCAGTACTTC CASSLERQGALVLAGEEQYF